The sequence of this T cell receptor beta chain was determined in a study of cytomegalovirus exposure and HLA in healthy donors (dated by TCRdb to 2016 to 2017). A note on the overall study: According to a later analysis, one platform produced both the roughly 120 validation repertoires and the roughly 660 repertoires of the first cohort. The aim of the study was to test whether cataloging public T cell receptors could identify signatures of past pathogen exposure. Besides the first cohort of 666 subjects, a separate validation cohort made up of roughly 120 different subjects was used. The study combined high-throughput TCR immunosequencing, statistical association of individual TCRs with disease status, and machine learning to predict cytomegalovirus infection status.

Overall results and qualifications from the work: Three of the identified cytomegalovirus-associated TCR beta chains were confirmed in vitro to be specific for cytomegalovirus antigens. The classifier was reported to diagnose cytomegalovirus status with high specificity and sensitivity in both the original and validation cohorts. In the study, some 180 TCR beta chains were listed as associated with cytomegalovirus. Most TCR sequences were observed very rarely across donors, whereas some public TCRs were present in many individuals. The authors suggested that the approach could potentially be extended to other disease states and immunological phenotypes. A later analysis had no HLA typing for the validation cohort, so co-occurrence there was scored across all 130 or so repertoires. Subsequent analysis determined that TCRs grouped into clusters in the first cohort also showed a tendency toward co-occurrence across the 120 or so validation repertoires, and 85% to 95% of cluster scores exceeded 0.

Taken from the germline V gene, the CDR1 and CDR2 loops are MGHRA and YSYEKL. V gives up 2 bases and J gives up 8 bases, and the segment between their germline ends measures 9 bases. There are 12 amino acids in the CDR3, from cysteine to phenylalanine inclusive. The CDR3 DNA has 36 bases and is translated from base 1. A note on this clone: Which antigen it targets is not known. The record has no base qualities; no much larger clone is one base away.

The donors belonged to the validation cohort of approximately 130 subjects, which was separate from the roughly 670-subject first cohort. The library relied on the immunoSEQ multiplex PCR assay. On the study's bioinformatics: To diagnose cytomegalovirus status from the catalog of TCR beta chain sequences, a statistical classification framework was built. TCRdb took over this immuneACCESS table, retaining in-frame rearrangements with V and J assigned. Such tables are incomplete; in checked studies, under half of the missing clones stem from an unresolved V gene, and the remainder is unexplained. That table supplies the V and J calls and clone size; D and trimming were determined from the DNA. This sample comprises 200,000 to 250,000 clones, around 80% of them detected only once. Of the sample, about an eighth is held by the ten largest clones.

Material for sequencing was PBMCs. The sequence joins TRBV4-1 to TRBJ1-1; the D gene is unclear. The receptor comes from a woman in her twenties or thirties in good health and CMV-seropositive. The DNA sequence is as follows: TGCGCCAGCAGCCAAAGCAAGACAGAAGCTTTCTTT. Its translation reads: CASSQSKTEAFF.